A single count supports the clone carrying this T cell receptor (beta chain). Germline V gene data show CDR1 as SGHTA and CDR2 as FQGNSA. This CDR3 comprises 16 residues. V was shortened by 1 base and J by 5 bases, with 15 bases between the two germline ends. The data were obtained in a study of blood T cell repertoires in COVID-19. The authors' processing: Nucleated cell counts were estimated from reference gene primer amplification. Generated by immunoSEQ multiplex PCR, the TCRdb table keeps only in-frame clones and is missing some. For V, J and clone size, that table is used; D and trimming come from the DNA. Of 200,000 to 300,000 clones in the sample, 65% to 85% are singletons; the top ten hold over 4.5%.

The specimen sequenced was peripheral blood. The sequence derives from a human donor in a cohort sampled during active COVID-19. The genes are TRBV7-2 and TRBJ1-5, with TRBD1 as a possible D gene (6 bases). The CDR3 coding sequence is TGTGCCAGCAGCTTAGTGGCCGGCAGGGGAGATCAGCCCCAGCATTTT. Encoded protein: CASSLVAGRGDQPQHF.